The 18 T cell receptor beta chains in this list originate from one sample, sequenced in a study of vaccination and CD4 T cells after COVID-19. The treatment was: roughly ten-day PBMC culture with coronavirus spike peptide pools or control peptides (ViraFEST assay). Their specific antigens are unknown. Sequencing of cultured CD4+ T cell DNA used the Oncomine TCR Beta short-read assay. TCRdb ran MiXCR on the PCR reads and lists one entry per CDR3 protein. The table includes 7,500 to 9,500 distinct CDR3 sequences, around 50% detected once. Specimen: CD4+ T cells from blood, cultured in vitro. These receptors were collected from a human donor who had recovered from COVID-19.

This sequence joins TRBV7-2 and TRBJ2-1; the match to TRBD2 covers 15 bases. V was pared by 5 bases and J by 6 bases, with 5 bases of the junction left unmatched. Germline V gives CDR1 SGHTA, CDR2 FQGNSA. This CDR3 is built from 16 residues. CDR3 loop: CASSAWTSGGANEQFF. CDR3 bases: TGTGCCAGCAGCGCGTGGACTAGCGGGGGGGCCAATGAGCAGTTCTTC.

This clonotype has more than one count but fewer than ten. Compared with germline, one end of the junction differs, possibly owing to a read error. This chain joins TRBV19 and TRBJ2-1; unclear D gene. This CDR3 contains 15 residues. CDR1 and CDR2 (germline): LNHDA, SQIVND (reference sequence). CDR3 coding DNA: TGTGCCAGTAGTATATCTGACGGCTCCCACAATGAGCAGTTCTTC. Translating gives CASSISDGSHNEQFF.

This clonotype was seen a handful of times. The rearrangement links TRBV2 to TRBJ1-1; 8 bases are shared with TRBD1. The J segment lost 4 bases and the V segment lost 8 bases, leaving 6 bases of the junction unmatched. This CDR3 is built from 13 residues. Looked up from germline, CDR1 is SNHLY and CDR2 is FYNNEI. CDR3 sequence: CASLPGQGTEAFF. In DNA, the CDR3 is TGTGCCAGCTTGCCAGGACAGGGCACTGAAGCTTTCTTT.

The chain carries TRBV6-1 and TRBJ2-1, with D perhaps TRBD1 (7 bases). V was clipped by 8 bases and J by 0 bases, with 17 bases between them. CDR1 is MNHNS and CDR2 is SASEGT in the germline V gene. This CDR3 spans 16 amino acids. CDR3 loop: CASCLEQGGSYNEQFF. The CDR3 region has the DNA TGTGCCAGCTGTCTGGAGCAGGGGGGCTCCTACAATGAGCAGTTCTTC.

This clonotype was detected a few times. J is TRBJ1-2 and V is TRBV5-8, with no clear D. Germline values: CDR1 SGHTS, CDR2 YDEGEE. Trimming left V 4 bases short and J 8 bases short, with 24 bases between. There are 16 residues in the CDR3. This CDR3 is CASSHHNSPPMEGYTF. CDR3 in DNA: TGTGCCAGCAGCCATCACAACAGTCCCCCCATGGAAGGCTACACCTTC.

This clonotype is termed medium-sized. The V and J genes are TRBV10-3 and TRBJ2-3; possibly TRBD2 for D (6 bases). Trimming took off 3 bases at V and 3 bases at J, with 7 bases between the two ends. In germline, CDR1 is ENHRY, CDR2 SYGVKD. CDR3 length: 13 amino acids. CDR3 in amino acids: CAISDGGTDTQYF. CDR3 in DNA: TGTGCCATCAGTGACGGAGGGACAGATACGCAGTATTTT.

The chain uses TRBV4-1 and TRBJ1-1; the match to TRBD1 covers 12 bases. The CDR3 runs 17 residues. J gave up 9 bases and V 2 bases, and 13 bases lay outside the gene matches. The germline CDR1 and CDR2 sequences are MGHRA and YSYEKL. CDR3 DNA sequence: TGCGCCAGCAGCCAAAAAGGGACAGGGGGCGCGGTGGGGCAAGCTTTCTTT. It is translated as CASSQKGTGGAVGQAFF.

The chain recombines TRBV27 with TRBJ2-7; 10 bases are a match to TRBD1. CDR3 length: 15 residues. The V gene end was trimmed by 5 bases and the J gene end by 3 bases; junction bases not matched to a gene: 7. Germline lookup yields CDR1 MNHEY and CDR2 SMNVEV (reference sequence). CDR3: CASSTWDRGGYEQYF. In DNA form, the CDR3 reads TGTGCCAGCAGTACCTGGGACAGGGGAGGCTACGAGCAGTACTTC.

This rearrangement joins TRBV24-1 to TRBJ2-1, with D possibly matching TRBD2 (7 bases). Germline V lookup: CDR1 KGHDR, CDR2 SFDVKD. This CDR3 spans 12 amino acids. The ends were cut back, 3 bases at V and 10 bases at J, with 9 bases in the middle. CDR3: CATSDRGAEQFF. For the CDR3, the DNA is TGTGCCACCAGTGATCGGGGGGCGGAGCAGTTCTTC.

This clonotype has more than one count but fewer than ten. This CDR3 is CASSRDIYANYGYTF. For the CDR3, the DNA is TGCGCCAGCAGCCGGGACATCTACGCTAACTATGGCTACACCTTC. This chain connects TRBV5-1 to TRBJ1-2, with a possible D match to TRBD1 (6 bases). The CDR3 loop spans 15 amino acids. V was cut by 4 bases and J by 0 bases, with 13 bases left in between. Germline CDR1 and CDR2: SGHRS and YFSETQ. Full variable domain (missing parts from reference TRBV5-1 and TRBJ1-2): KAGVTQTPRYLIKTRGQQVTLSCSPISGHRSVSWYQQTPGQGLQFLFEYFSETQRNKGNFPGRFSGRQFSNSRSEMNVSTLELGDSALYLCASSRDIYANYGYTFGSGTRLTVV.

This clonotype rates as medium-sized. The V and J genes are TRBV7-6 and TRBJ1-1; D unclear. This CDR3 comprises 13 residues. Germline assignment: CDR1 SGHVS and CDR2 FNYEAQ. Trimming stripped 0 bases from V and 6 bases from J, with 8 bases between. CDR3 protein: CASSLAALAEAFF. The CDR3 nucleotides read TGTGCCAGCAGCTTAGCCGCCTTGGCTGAAGCTTTCTTT.

This clonotype was observed a few times. The V call is TRBV7-2, the J call TRBJ2-3; D not resolved. Per the germline V gene, CDR1 is SGHTA and CDR2 is FQGNSA. V was clipped by 5 bases and J by 0 bases, with 9 bases between them. The length of the CDR3 is 14 residues. DNA of the CDR3: TGTGCCAGCAGCCAGGACCGAAGCACAGATACGCAGTATTTT. Its protein product is CASSQDRSTDTQYF.

This clonotype was found a few times. The genes are TRBV6-2 or TRBV6-3 and TRBJ2-7; 14 bases line up with TRBD2. J gave up 5 bases and V 6 bases, and 6 bases lay outside the gene matches. Germline V gene lookup returns CDR1 MNHEY and CDR2 SVGEGT. This CDR3 contains 15 residues. The CDR3 protein is CASRGGLAGGHEQYF. CDR3 nucleotides: TGTGCCAGCAGGGGAGGACTAGCGGGGGGCCACGAGCAGTACTTC.

The chain joins TRBV5-1 to TRBJ1-2; TRBD1 matches 8 bases. J lost 8 bases, V lost 6 bases, and 9 bases had no gene match. This CDR3 contains 13 residues. CDR1 and CDR2 from the germline V gene are SGHRS and YFSETQ. DNA of the CDR3: TGCGCCAGCACCGATGACAGGGGATACGGCTACACCTTC. This codes for CASTDDRGYGYTF.

V is TRBV11-2 and J is TRBJ2-5; the D is unclear. Germline assignment: CDR1 SGHAT and CDR2 FQNNGV. The CDR3 has 13 amino acids. The ends were cut back, 4 bases at V and 5 bases at J, with 11 bases in the middle. In DNA form, the CDR3 reads TGTGCCAGCAGCTCCCGGTTACGGGAGACCCAGTACTTC. Translation: CASSSRLRETQYF.

This clonotype has more than one count but fewer than ten. The gene calls are TRBV27 and TRBJ1-2; D is unresolved. The CDR3 is 16 amino acids. Germline loops: CDR1 MNHEY, CDR2 SMNVEV (reference sequence). V was pared by 6 bases and J by 7 bases, with 24 bases between. The CDR3 region is CASSSTSGTRTLGYTF. The CDR3, as DNA: TGTGCCAGCAGCTCGACGAGCGGCACCCGAACTCTTGGCTACACCTTC.

The chain combines TRBV27 with TRBJ2-7, with D possibly TRBD1 on 6 matching bases. The CDR3 has 14 amino acids. Germline V CDR1 and CDR2: MNHEY, SMNVEV (reference sequence). Trimming left V 5 bases short and J 6 bases short, with 17 bases between. The CDR3 spells CASSPPTGASEQYF. DNA for the CDR3: TGTGCCAGCAGTCCACCGACAGGAGCAAGCGAGCAGTACTTC.

This chain connects TRBV20-1 to TRBJ1-1; TRBD1 matches 8 bases. The junction had 9 bases not matched to a gene; V was cut back by 4 bases and J by 5 bases. The germline V gene encodes CDR1 DFQATT and CDR2 SNEGSKA (reference sequence). The CDR3 has 14 amino acids. The CDR3 is CSANLQGARTEAFF. Written as DNA, the CDR3 is TGCAGTGCTAACCTCCAGGGGGCGAGGACTGAAGCTTTCTTT.